Shown below are 14 T cell receptor beta chains from a single sample sequenced in a study of blood T cell repertoires in COVID-19. TCRdb's table, derived via immunoSEQ multiplex PCR, lists solely in-frame clones and lacks some. The sample records about 140,000 clones, more than 75% being singletons. The sequenced material came from peripheral blood. The source of these receptors is a man between 60 and 75 years old who had recovered from COVID-19.

This chain joins TRBV2 and TRBJ2-7, with 9 bases lining up with TRBD1. V dropped 7 bases and J dropped 6; count of bases not matched to a gene: 13. This CDR3 has 15 amino acids. Germline assignment: CDR1 SNHLY and CDR2 FYNNEI. CDR3 coding DNA: TGTGCCAGCACCCCATTGACGACAGGGGGAGGCGAGCAGTACTTC. Translating it yields CASTPLTTGGGEQYF.

The V and J genes are TRBV2 and TRBJ1-3; perhaps TRBD1 as D (5 bases). V lost 2 bases and J lost 5, with 13 bases in between. The germline CDR1 and CDR2 sequences are SNHLY and FYNNEI. The CDR3 contains 15 residues. CDR3 sequence: CASSESGIHRNTIYF. CDR3 nucleotide sequence: TGTGCCAGCAGTGAATCAGGGATCCATCGAAACACCATATATTTT.

A single count supports this clone. This rearrangement joins TRBV28 to TRBJ1-6; perhaps TRBD1 as D (6 bases). The V end was cut by 5 bases, the J end by 9 bases, with 11 bases between. The CDR3 has 13 amino acids. CDR1 and CDR2 (germline): MDHEN, SYDVKM. The CDR3 protein is CASSAQGRSPLHF. Written as DNA, the CDR3 is TGTGCCAGCAGTGCACAGGGCCGTTCACCCCTCCACTTT.

The CDR3 loop reads CASSFGRGSYEQYF. For the CDR3, the DNA is TGTGCCAGCAGTTTCGGCAGGGGATCCTACGAGCAGTACTTC. J is TRBJ2-7 and V is TRBV6-5; perhaps TRBD1 as D (6 bases). Trimming cost V 4 bases and J 1 base, with 11 bases left between them. The V gene's germline CDR1 is MNHEY and CDR2 SVGAGI. This CDR3 contains 14 residues.

This clone was counted at least ten times. The rearrangement uses TRBV15 and TRBJ2-3; 8 bases are a match to TRBD2. The CDR3 runs to 17 residues. V gave up 1 base and J gave up 3 bases; unmatched junction bases: 9. The germline V gene has CDR1 LNHNV and CDR2 YYDKDF (reference sequence). This chain's CDR3 is CATSRGALAAWTDTQYF. CDR3 coding DNA: TGTGCCACCAGCAGAGGGGCACTAGCGGCCTGGACAGATACGCAGTATTTT.

Only a few counts were recorded for this clone. This chain connects TRBV7-9 to TRBJ1-5; 10 nucleotides match TRBD1. The trim removed 4 bases at V and 3 bases at J, leaving 6 bases unmatched. This CDR3 has 16 residues. CDR1 and CDR2 from the germline V gene are SEHNR and FQNEAQ (reference sequence). The CDR3 loop is CASSSTGGFNNQPQHF. DNA for the CDR3: TGTGCCAGCAGCTCGACAGGGGGCTTCAACAATCAGCCCCAGCATTTT.

The rearrangement uses TRBV28 and TRBJ1-2, with D unclear. The V end was cut by 6 bases, the J end by 8 bases, with 13 bases between. The CDR3 consists of 12 residues. CDR1 and CDR2 from the germline V gene are MDHEN and SYDVKM. The CDR3, as DNA: TGTGCCAGCAGCCCCCCGGGTGGCGGCTACACCTTC. It is translated as CASSPPGGGYTF.

This chain joins TRBV18 and TRBJ1-1; D gene unclear. The CDR3 runs to 14 residues. The germline V and J ends were trimmed by 1 base and 2 bases, with 8 bases remaining between them. CDR1 is KGHSH, CDR2 LQKENI, per germline. The DNA of the CDR3 is TGTGCCAGCTCACCACTAACGGGTAACACTGAAGCTTTCTTT. Its protein is CASSPLTGNTEAFF.

The chain couples TRBV2 to TRBJ2-5; 7 bases map to TRBD2. The trim removed 4 bases at V and 14 bases at J, leaving 10 bases unmatched. CDR1 SNHLY and CDR2 FYNNEI come from the germline V gene. The CDR3 spans 12 residues. The CDR3 DNA reads TGTGCCAGCAGTGTAAGAGTACGGACTAGATACTTC. Encoded protein: CASSVRVRTRYF.

The genes are TRBV5-1 and TRBJ2-5, with a weak D call TRBD2 (5 bases). The CDR3 has 14 amino acids. V gave up 0 bases and J gave up 5 bases, with 11 bases separating them. Per germline, CDR1 SGHRS and CDR2 YFSETQ. CDR3 coding DNA: TGCGCCAGCAGCTTGGAAGCTAGCCGGGAGACCCAGTACTTC. Amino acids: CASSLEASRETQYF.

V and J are TRBV6-2 or TRBV6-3 and TRBJ2-2; TRBD1 is a possible D gene (5 bases). Germline CDR1 and CDR2: MNHEY and SVGEGT. The CDR3 sequence is 15 residues long. Trimming left V 1 base short and J 3 bases short, with 9 bases between. CDR3 sequence reads: CASSYLPRDTGELFF. For the CDR3, the DNA is TGTGCCAGCAGTTACTTACCCAGGGACACCGGGGAGCTGTTTTTT.

V usage is TRBV5-1 and J usage is TRBJ2-3; possibly TRBD1 for D (5 bases). The CDR3 is made up of 14 amino acids. Deletions cut 2 bases from V and 7 bases from J, with 14 bases between. Germline V CDR1 and CDR2: SGHRS, YFSETQ. Here the CDR3 reads CASSFLSGLNTQYF. The CDR3 nucleotides are TGCGCCAGCAGCTTCCTGTCAGGGCTGAATACGCAGTATTTT.

This chain connects TRBV18 to TRBJ1-1; no clear D. CDR3 length: 13 amino acids. Trimming took 2 bases from V and 1 from J, leaving 5 bases between them. Germline-derived CDR1 and CDR2 are KGHSH and LQKENI. This chain's CDR3 is CASSPGRNTEAFF. The CDR3 DNA follows: TGTGCCAGCTCACCAGGCCGGAACACTGAAGCTTTCTTT.

This clone showed up just a few times. The rearrangement uses TRBV30 and TRBJ2-2, with 7 bases identical to TRBD2. J was trimmed by 3 bases and V by 0 bases; bases with no gene match: 4. CDR1 GTSNPN and CDR2 SVGIG come from the germline V gene (reference sequence). This CDR3 has 15 residues. CDR3 coding DNA: TGTGCCTGGAGTGTCCAGGGAGGGTACACCGGGGAGCTGTTTTTT. It yields the protein CAWSVQGGYTGELFF.